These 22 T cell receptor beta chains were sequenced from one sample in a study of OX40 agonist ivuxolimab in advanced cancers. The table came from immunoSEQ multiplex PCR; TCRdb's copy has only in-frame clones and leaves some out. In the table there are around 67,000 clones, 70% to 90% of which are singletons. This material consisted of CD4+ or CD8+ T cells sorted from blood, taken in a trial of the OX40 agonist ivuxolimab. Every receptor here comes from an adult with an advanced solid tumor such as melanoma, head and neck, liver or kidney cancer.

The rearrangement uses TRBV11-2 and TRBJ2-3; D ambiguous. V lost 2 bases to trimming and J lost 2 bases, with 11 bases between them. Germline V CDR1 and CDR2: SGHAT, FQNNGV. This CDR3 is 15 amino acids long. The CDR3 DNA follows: TGTGCCAGCAGCTTATCCGGAACAACCACAGATACGCAGTATTTT. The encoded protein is CASSLSGTTTDTQYF.

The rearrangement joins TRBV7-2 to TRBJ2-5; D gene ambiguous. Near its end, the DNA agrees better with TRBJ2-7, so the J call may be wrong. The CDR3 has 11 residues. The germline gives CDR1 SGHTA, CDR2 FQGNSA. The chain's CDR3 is CASSPAYEQYF. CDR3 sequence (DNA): TGTGCCAGCAGCCCAGCCTACGAGCAGTACTTC.

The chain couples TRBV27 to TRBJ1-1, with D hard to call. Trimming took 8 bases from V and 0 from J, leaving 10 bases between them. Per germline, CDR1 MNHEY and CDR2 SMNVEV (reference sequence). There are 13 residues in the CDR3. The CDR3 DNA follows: TGTGCCAGCCTCGGACGGATGAACACTGAAGCTTTCTTT. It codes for CASLGRMNTEAFF.

The CDR3 coding sequence is TGTGCCAGCAGCCGAAGGACAGTTACGAACACTGAAGCTTTCTTT. It yields the protein CASSRRTVTNTEAFF. The V and J genes are TRBV7-2 and TRBJ1-1, with D maybe TRBD1 (6 bases). The CDR3 length is 15 residues. Germline V gene lookup returns CDR1 SGHTA and CDR2 FQGNSA. The germline V and J ends were trimmed by 5 bases and 1 base, with 14 bases remaining between them.

CDR3: CASRKGGGRRDTGELFF. CDR3 nucleotides: TGTGCCAGCAGAAAAGGGGGGGGCCGTAGGGACACCGGGGAGCTGTTTTTT. The chain joins TRBV28 to TRBJ2-2, with D possibly being TRBD2 (7 bases). CDR3 length: 17 residues. Germline V gives CDR1 MDHEN, CDR2 SYDVKM. Trimming removed 6 bases from V and 3 bases from J, with 20 bases in between.

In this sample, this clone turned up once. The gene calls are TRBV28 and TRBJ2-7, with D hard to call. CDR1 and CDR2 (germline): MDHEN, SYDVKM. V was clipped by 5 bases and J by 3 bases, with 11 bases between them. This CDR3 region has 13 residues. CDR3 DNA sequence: TGTGCCAGCAGTCTCCTGGGAAGCTACGAGCAGTACTTC. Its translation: CASSLLGSYEQYF.

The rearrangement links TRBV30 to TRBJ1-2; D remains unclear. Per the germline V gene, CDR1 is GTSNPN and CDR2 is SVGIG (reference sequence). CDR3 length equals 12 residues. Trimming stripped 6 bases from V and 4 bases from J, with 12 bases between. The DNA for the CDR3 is TGTGCCTGTTCGGGGAATTCCTATGGCTACACCTTC. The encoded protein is CACSGNSYGYTF.

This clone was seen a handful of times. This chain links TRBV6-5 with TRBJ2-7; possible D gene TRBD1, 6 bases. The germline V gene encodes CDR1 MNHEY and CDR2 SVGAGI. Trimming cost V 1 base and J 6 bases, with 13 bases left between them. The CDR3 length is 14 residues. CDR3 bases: TGTGCCAGCAGTTACTTAAACCCAGGGGCCGAGCAGTACTTC. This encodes CASSYLNPGAEQYF.

The CDR3: CASRGPYGGEQYF. Here the CDR3 DNA reads TGTGCCAGCAGGGGACCGTACGGGGGCGAGCAGTACTTC. The chain uses TRBV6-1 and TRBJ2-7; a possible D gene is TRBD2 (6 bases). CDR3 length: 13 amino acids. Germline V gene data show CDR1 as MNHNS and CDR2 as SASEGT. V was pared by 6 bases and J by 6 bases, with 15 bases between.

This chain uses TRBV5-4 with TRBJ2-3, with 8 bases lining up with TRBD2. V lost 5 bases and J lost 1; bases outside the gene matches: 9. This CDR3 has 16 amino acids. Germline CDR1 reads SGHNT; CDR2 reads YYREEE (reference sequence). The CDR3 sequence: CASSPRTSSGTDTQYF. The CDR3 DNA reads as TGTGCCAGCAGTCCCCGGACTAGCTCAGGCACAGATACGCAGTATTTT.

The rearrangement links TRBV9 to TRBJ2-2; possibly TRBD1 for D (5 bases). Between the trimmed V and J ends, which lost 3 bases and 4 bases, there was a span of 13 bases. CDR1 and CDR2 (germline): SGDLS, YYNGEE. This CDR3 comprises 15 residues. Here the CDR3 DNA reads TGTGCCAGCAGCGGAAAGGGGCTAGTCACCGGGGAGCTGTTTTTT. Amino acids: CASSGKGLVTGELFF.

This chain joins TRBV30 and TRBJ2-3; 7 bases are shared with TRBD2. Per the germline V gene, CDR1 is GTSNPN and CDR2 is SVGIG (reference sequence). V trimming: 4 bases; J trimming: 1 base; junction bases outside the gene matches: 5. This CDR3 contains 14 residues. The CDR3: CAWMRGGRTDTQYF. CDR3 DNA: TGTGCCTGGATGAGGGGAGGGCGCACAGATACGCAGTATTTT.

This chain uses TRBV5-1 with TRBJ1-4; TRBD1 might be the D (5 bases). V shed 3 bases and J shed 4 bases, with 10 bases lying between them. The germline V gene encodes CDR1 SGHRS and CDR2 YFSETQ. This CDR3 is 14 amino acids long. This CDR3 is CASSYRDGNEKLFF. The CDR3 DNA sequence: TGCGCCAGCAGCTACCGGGACGGTAATGAAAAACTGTTTTTT.

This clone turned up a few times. DNA of the CDR3: TGTGCCAGCAGCTTGGGACAGGGGTATGGCTACACCTTC. Protein product: CASSLGQGYGYTF. The rearrangement links TRBV7-9 to TRBJ1-2; 10 bases are shared with TRBD1. Germline V lookup: CDR1 SEHNR, CDR2 FQNEAQ (reference sequence). The CDR3 sequence is 13 residues long. Trimming cost V 3 bases and J 5 bases; bases outside gene matches: 0.

The CDR3 DNA follows: TGTGCCAGCAGCTTAGATGCTGGGGAGACCCAGTACTTC. It yields the protein CASSLDAGETQYF. The chain carries TRBV7-7 and TRBJ2-5; D gene unclear. The germline CDR1 and CDR2 sequences are SSHAT and FNYEAQ (reference sequence). The CDR3 has 13 amino acids. V lost 1 base and J 5 bases, leaving 8 bases between the germline ends.

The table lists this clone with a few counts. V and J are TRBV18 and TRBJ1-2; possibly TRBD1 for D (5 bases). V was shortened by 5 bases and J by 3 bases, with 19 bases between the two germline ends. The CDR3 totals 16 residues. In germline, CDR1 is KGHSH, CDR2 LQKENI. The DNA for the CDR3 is TGTGCCAGCTCATATGGGACGACGCAGTCGGACTATGGCTACACCTTC. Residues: CASSYGTTQSDYGYTF.

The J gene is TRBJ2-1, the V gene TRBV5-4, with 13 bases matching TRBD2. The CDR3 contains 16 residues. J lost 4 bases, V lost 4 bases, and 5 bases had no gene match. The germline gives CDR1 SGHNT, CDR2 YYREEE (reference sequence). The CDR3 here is CASSSGTSGEYNEQFF. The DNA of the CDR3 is TGTGCCAGCAGCAGCGGGACTAGCGGGGAATACAATGAGCAGTTCTTC.

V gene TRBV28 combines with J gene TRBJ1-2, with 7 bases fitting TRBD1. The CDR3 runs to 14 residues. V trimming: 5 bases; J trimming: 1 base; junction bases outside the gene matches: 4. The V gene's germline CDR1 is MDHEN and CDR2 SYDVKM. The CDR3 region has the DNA TGTGCCAGCAGTCCAGGGACAGTTAACTATGGCTACACCTTC. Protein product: CASSPGTVNYGYTF.

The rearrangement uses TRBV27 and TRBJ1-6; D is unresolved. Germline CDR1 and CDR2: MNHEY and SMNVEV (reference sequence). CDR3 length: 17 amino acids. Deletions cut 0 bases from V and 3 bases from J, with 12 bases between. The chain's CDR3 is CASSLSMAESYNSPLHF. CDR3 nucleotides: TGTGCCAGCAGTTTATCGATGGCGGAGAGCTATAATTCACCCCTCCACTTT.

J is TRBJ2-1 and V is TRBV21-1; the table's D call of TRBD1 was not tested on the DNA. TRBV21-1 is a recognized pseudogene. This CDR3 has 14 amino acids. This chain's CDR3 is CASSKGAPDNEQFF. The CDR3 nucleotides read TGTGCCAGCAGCAAAGGGGCCCCGGACAATGAGCAGTTCTTC.

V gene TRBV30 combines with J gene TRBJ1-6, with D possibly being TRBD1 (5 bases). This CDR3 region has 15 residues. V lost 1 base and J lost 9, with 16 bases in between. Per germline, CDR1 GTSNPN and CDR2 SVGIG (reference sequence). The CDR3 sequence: CAWSGIGDRGSPLHF. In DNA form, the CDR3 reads TGTGCCTGGAGTGGGATAGGGGATAGAGGTTCACCCCTCCACTTT. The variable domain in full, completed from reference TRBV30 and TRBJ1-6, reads SQTIHQWPATLVQPVGSPLSLECTVEGTSNPNLYWYRQAAGRGLQLLFYSVGIGQISSEVPQNLSASRPQDRQFILSSKKLLLSDSGFYLCAWSGIGDRGSPLHFGNGTRLTVT.

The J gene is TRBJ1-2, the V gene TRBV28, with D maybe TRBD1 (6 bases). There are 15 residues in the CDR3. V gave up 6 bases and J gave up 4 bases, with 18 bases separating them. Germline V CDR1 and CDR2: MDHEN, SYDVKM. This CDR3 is CASRRGQSPRYGYTF. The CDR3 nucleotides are TGTGCCAGCAGACGAGGACAGTCTCCCCGCTATGGCTACACCTTC.